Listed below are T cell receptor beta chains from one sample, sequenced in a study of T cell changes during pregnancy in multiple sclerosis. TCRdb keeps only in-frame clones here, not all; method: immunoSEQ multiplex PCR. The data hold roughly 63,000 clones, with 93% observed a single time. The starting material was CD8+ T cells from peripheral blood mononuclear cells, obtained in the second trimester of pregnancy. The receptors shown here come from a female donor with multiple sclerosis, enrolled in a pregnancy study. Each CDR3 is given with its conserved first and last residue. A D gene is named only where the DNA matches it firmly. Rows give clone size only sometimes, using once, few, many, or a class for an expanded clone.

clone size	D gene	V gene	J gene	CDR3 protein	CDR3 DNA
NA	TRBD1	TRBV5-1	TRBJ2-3	CASRPAGTGELDTQYF	TGCGCCAGCAGACCAGCCGGGACAGGGGAACTGGATACGCAGTATTTT
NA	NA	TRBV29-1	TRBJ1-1	CSVTEDMNTEAFF	TGCAGCGTCACAGAGGACATGAACACTGAAGCTTTCTTT
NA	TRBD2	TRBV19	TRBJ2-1	CASSLGLAGINEQFF	TGTGCCAGTAGCTTGGGACTAGCGGGAATCAATGAGCAGTTCTTC
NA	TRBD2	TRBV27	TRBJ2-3	CASNPAGGSADTQYF	TGTGCCAGCAACCCCGCGGGAGGGAGCGCAGATACGCAGTATTTT
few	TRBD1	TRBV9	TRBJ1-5	CASSVPVDEDRTDSNQPQHF	TGTGCCAGCAGCGTCCCAGTAGATGAGGACAGGACAGATAGCAATCAGCCCCAGCATTTT
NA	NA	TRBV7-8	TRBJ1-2	CASSSEGYGYTF	TGTGCCAGCAGCTCCGAGGGATATGGCTACACCTTC
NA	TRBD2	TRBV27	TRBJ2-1	CASSKGLAVNEQFF	TGTGCCAGCAGTAAGGGACTAGCCGTCAATGAGCAGTTCTTC
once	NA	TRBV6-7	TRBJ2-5	CASSYSILRGKETQYF	TGTGCCAGCAGTTACTCGATCCTGAGGGGGAAAGAGACCCAGTACTTC
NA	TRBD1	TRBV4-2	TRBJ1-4	CASSQEGQVATNEKLFF	TGTGCCAGCAGCCAAGAGGGACAGGTTGCAACTAATGAAAAACTGTTTTTT
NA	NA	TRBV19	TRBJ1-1	CASSMGQGNTEAFF	TGTGCCAGTAGTATGGGGCAGGGTAACACTGAAGCTTTCTTT
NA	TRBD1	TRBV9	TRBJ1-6	CASSVQGASYNSPLHF	TGTGCCAGCAGCGTTCAGGGGGCCTCCTATAATTCACCCCTCCACTTT
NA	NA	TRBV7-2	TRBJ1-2	CASSQSGSWGYTF	TGTGCCAGCAGCCAGAGCGGGAGTTGGGGCTACACCTTC
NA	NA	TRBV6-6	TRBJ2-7	CASSYSRTPYEQYF	TGTGCCAGCAGTTACTCTAGGACTCCCTACGAGCAGTACTTC
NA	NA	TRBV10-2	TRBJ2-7	CASSEPRTGFYEQYF	TGCGCCAGCAGTGAGCCCCGAACAGGGTTCTACGAGCAGTACTTC
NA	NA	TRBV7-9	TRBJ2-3	CASSSPRAGASTDTQYF	TGTGCCAGCAGCTCCCCCCGGGCGGGGGCTAGCACAGATACGCAGTATTTT
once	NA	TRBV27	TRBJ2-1	CASSFSSYNEQFF	TGTGCCAGCAGTTTTAGCTCCTACAATGAGCAGTTCTTC
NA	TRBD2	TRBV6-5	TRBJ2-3	CASSFGTSGASDTQYF	TGTGCCAGCAGTTTCGGGACTAGCGGGGCCTCAGATACGCAGTATTTT
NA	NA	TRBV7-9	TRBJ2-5	CASSFWEETQYF	TGTGCCAGCAGCTTCTGGGAGGAGACCCAGTACTTC
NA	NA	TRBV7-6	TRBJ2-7	CASSLAGLAYEQYF	TGTGCCAGCAGCTTAGCAGGACTGGCCTACGAGCAGTACTTC
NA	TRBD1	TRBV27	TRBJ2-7	CASSPSGQGYEQYF	TGTGCCAGCAGCCCATCGGGACAGGGCTACGAGCAGTACTTC
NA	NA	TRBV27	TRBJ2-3	CASSLAAGSSTDTQYF	TGTGCCAGCAGTTTAGCGGCGGGGAGTAGCACAGATACGCAGTATTTT
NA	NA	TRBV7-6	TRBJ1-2	CASSSSRGGRNYGYTF	TGTGCCAGCAGCTCGTCTCGGGGGGGCAGAAACTATGGCTACACCTTC
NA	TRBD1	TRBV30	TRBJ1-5	CAWSASRTGGGRRWGNQPQHF	TGTGCCTGGAGTGCATCAAGGACAGGGGGGGGACGGCGGTGGGGCAATCAGCCCCAGCATTTT
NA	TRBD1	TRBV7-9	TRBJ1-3	CASSFGQGERLSGNTIYF	TGTGCCAGCAGCTTTGGACAGGGAGAGAGGCTATCTGGAAACACCATATATTTT
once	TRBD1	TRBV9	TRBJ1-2	CASSIRTGGTANGYTF	TGTGCCAGCAGCATCCGGACAGGGGGCACGGCTAACGGCTACACCTTC
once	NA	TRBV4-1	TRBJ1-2	CASSQGRYGYTF	TGCGCCAGCAGCCAAGGGAGGTATGGCTACACCTTC
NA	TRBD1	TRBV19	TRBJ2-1	CATSTTGTGGRNEQFF	TGTGCCACTTCCACCACCGGGACAGGGGGAAGAAATGAGCAGTTCTTC
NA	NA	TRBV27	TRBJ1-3	CASSLASGSGNTIYF	TGTGCCAGCAGTTTGGCATCGGGATCAGGAAACACCATATATTTT
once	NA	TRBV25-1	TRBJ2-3	CASSESTRFTDTQYF	TGTGCCAGCAGTGAAAGCACTAGATTCACAGATACGCAGTATTTT
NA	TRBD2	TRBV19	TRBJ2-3	CASNLAGLTDTQYF	TGTGCCAGCAACTTAGCGGGGTTGACAGATACGCAGTATTTT
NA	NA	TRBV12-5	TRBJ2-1	CASGFDQAWWNEQFF	TGTGCTAGTGGTTTCGACCAGGCGTGGTGGAATGAGCAGTTCTTC
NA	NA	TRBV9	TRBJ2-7	CASSANSYEQYF	TGTGCCAGCAGTGCGAACTCCTACGAGCAGTACTTC
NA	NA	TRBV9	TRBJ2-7	CASSVGQVAYEQYF	TGTGCCAGCAGCGTAGGACAGGTGGCCTACGAGCAGTACTTC
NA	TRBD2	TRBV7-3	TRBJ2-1	CASSRNGGEEQFF	TGTGCCAGCAGCCGAAACGGGGGGGAAGAGCAGTTCTTC
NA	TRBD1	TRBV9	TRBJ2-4	CASSEGTAKNIQYF	TGTGCCAGCAGCGAGGGGACAGCGAAAAACATTCAGTACTTC
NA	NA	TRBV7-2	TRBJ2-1	CASSLDRLLYNEQFF	TGTGCCAGCAGCTTAGATCGTTTACTCTACAATGAGCAGTTCTTC
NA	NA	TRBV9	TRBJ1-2	CASSVVNGGNYGYTF	TGTGCCAGCAGCGTAGTAAATGGGGGGAACTATGGCTACACCTTC
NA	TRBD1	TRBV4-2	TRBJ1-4	CASSQAGSGQGPEKLFF	TGTGCCAGCAGCCAAGCAGGATCGGGACAGGGGCCTGAAAAACTGTTTTTT
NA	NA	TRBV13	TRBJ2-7	CASSSGQLNYEQYF	TGTGCCAGCAGCTCAGGACAGTTAAACTACGAGCAGTACTTC
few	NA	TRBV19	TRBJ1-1	CASTGVNTEAFF	TGTGCCAGTACCGGGGTGAACACTGAAGCTTTCTTT
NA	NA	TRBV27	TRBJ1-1	CASSLGGEAFF	TGTGCCAGCAGTTTGGGAGGCGAAGCTTTCTTT
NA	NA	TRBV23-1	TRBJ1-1	CASSPERGQRNTEAFF	TGCGCCAGCAGCCCGGAGCGGGGCCAGAGAAACACTGAAGCTTTCTTT
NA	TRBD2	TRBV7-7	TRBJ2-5	CASSRLPGTSGAYGTQYF	TGTGCCAGCAGCCGACTTCCCGGGACTAGCGGGGCGTACGGGACCCAGTACTTC
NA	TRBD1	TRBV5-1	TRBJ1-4	CASSHYRGSNEKLFF	TGCGCCAGCAGTCACTACAGGGGCTCTAATGAAAAACTGTTTTTT
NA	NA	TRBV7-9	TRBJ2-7	CASSLRGAKIYEQYF	TGTGCCAGCAGCTTACGGGGGGCCAAAATCTACGAGCAGTACTTC